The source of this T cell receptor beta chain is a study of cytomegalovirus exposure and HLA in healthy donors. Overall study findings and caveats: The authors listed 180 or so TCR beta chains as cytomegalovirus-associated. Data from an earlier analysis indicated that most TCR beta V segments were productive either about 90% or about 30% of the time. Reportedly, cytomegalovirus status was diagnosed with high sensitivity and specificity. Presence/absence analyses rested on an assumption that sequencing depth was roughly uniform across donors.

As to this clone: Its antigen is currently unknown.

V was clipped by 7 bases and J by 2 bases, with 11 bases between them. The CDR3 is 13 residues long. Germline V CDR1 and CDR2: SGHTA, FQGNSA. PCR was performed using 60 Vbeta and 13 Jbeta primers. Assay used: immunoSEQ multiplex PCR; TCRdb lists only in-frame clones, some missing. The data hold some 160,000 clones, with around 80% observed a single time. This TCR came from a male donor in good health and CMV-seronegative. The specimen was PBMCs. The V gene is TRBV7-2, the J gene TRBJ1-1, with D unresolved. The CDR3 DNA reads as TGTGCCAGCACAAGGAGACTTAACACTGAAGCTTTCTTT. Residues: CASTRRLNTEAFF.